This TCR beta chain derives from a study of immune evolution from preneoplasia to lung adenocarcinoma. Notes on the study in general: T cell clonality was higher in KRAS-mutant than EGFR-mutant or wild-type nodules.

The protocol was immunoSEQ multiplex PCR, while the TCRdb copy is restricted to in-frame clones and leaves out a portion. The sample lists under 7,500 clones, 65% to 85% seen once, with approximately 12% in the top ten. This clone was detected only a few times. The antigen is not known. V shed 2 bases, J shed 7 bases, and the junction held 4 bases outside the gene matches. The CDR3 is 14 amino acids. CDR1 and CDR2 (germline): MNHNS, SASEGT. V and J are TRBV6-1 and TRBJ2-1; 8 bases agree with TRBD2. The sequencing sample was made of FFPE minimally invasive lung adenocarcinoma tissue. This receptor was obtained from a person aged 70 to 80 with lung adenocarcinoma. CDR3 sequence reads: CASSEQPGGNEQFF. The CDR3 coding sequence is TGTGCCAGCAGTGAACAGCCGGGAGGGAATGAGCAGTTCTTC.